This T cell receptor beta chain derives from a study of T-cell memory formation after mild COVID-19. Study at large: Each donor largely had its own TCR clusters.

CDR1 is LGHNA and CDR2 is YNFKEQ in the germline V gene. This CDR3 contains 14 residues. Trimming at V came to 3 bases and at J to 5 bases, leaving 4 bases not matched to a gene. 5'RACE, which relied on constant-segment primers, yielded TCR alpha and TCR beta cDNA libraries carrying sample barcodes and UMIs. Using its own MiXCR run on the 5' RACE reads, TCRdb lists one record per CDR3 protein. This table has just over 400,000 distinct CDR3 sequences, about a quarter appearing once. The sample consisted of PBMCs or a T cell subset sorted from them (not recorded which). This TCR derives from an adult woman who had mild COVID-19 (a few samples of this study predate the infection). Cell type and time point are not known. V gene TRBV4-2 combines with J gene TRBJ1-5; 7 bases align to TRBD1. The CDR3 DNA reads TGTGCCAGCAGCCATAACAGGGGCGATCAGCCCCAGCATTTT. Translating it yields CASSHNRGDQPQHF.